The T cell receptor beta chain described here comes from a study of T cells after yellow fever vaccination. About the research overall: Where fractions had low cell numbers, libraries were prepared from them with the SMART-Seq v4 Ultra Low Input RNA kit.

Study-wide findings and caveats: A secondary response was less intense yet reached its peak sooner, at day 5 versus 15.

This clonotype appeared a few times. The antigen is not known. The TCR cDNA carried a universal primer site and UMIs from 5'RACE template switching. One entry per CDR3 protein results from TCRdb running MiXCR on the 5' RACE reads. The sample lists about 160,000 distinct CDR3 sequences, around 9.3% occurring once. The origin of this receptor is a man between 18 and 35 years old who received the YFV17D yellow fever vaccine. The material sequenced was CD8+ T cells sorted from PBMCs, taken 45 days after the yellow fever booster vaccination.

CDR3 nucleotides: TGCGCCAGCAGCCAGGAGCGAGCGCGGGGCGGTGAGCAGTTCTTC. Its protein is CASSQERARGGEQFF. V gene TRBV4-3 combines with J gene TRBJ2-1; D may be TRBD2 (6 bases). The CDR3 runs to 15 residues. V was cut by 3 bases and J by 9 bases, with 18 bases left in between. CDR1 is LGHNA, CDR2 YSLEER, per germline.